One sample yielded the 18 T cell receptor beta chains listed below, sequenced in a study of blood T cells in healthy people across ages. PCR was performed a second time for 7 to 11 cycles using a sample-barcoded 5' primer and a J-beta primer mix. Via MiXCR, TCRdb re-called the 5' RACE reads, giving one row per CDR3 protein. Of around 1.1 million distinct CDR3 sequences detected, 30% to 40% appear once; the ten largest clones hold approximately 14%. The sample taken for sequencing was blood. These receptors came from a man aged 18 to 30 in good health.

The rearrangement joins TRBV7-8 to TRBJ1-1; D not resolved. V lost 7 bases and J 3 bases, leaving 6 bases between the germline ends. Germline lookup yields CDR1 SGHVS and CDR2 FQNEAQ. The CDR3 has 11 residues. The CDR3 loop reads CASILDTEAFF. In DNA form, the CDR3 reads TGTGCCAGCATCCTGGACACTGAAGCTTTCTTT.

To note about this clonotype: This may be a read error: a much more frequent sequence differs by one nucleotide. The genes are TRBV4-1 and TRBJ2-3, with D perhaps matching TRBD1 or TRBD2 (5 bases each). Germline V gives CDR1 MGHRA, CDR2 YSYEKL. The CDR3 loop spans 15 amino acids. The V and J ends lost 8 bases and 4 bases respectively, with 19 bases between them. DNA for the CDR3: TGCGCCAGCGGAGAGATTGGGCAGGGACCAGATACGCAGTATTTT. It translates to CASGEIGQGPDTQYF.

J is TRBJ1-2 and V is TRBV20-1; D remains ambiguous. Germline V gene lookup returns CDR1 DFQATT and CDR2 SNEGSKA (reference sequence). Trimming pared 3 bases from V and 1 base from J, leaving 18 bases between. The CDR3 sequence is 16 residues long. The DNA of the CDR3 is TGCAGTGCTAGCCACTTAAATAGGCAGATTAACTATGGCTACACCTTC. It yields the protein CSASHLNRQINYGYTF.

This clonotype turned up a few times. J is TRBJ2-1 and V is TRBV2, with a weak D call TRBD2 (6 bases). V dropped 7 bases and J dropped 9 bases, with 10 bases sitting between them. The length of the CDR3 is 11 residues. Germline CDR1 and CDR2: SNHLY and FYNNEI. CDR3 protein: CASNRGGEQFF. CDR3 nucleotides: TGTGCCAGCAATCGGGGAGGTGAGCAGTTCTTC.

CDR3 protein: CASGRGTGVNEQYF. The CDR3 DNA sequence: TGTGCCAGCGGGAGAGGGACAGGGGTAAATGAGCAGTACTTC. The rearrangement joins TRBV6-5 to TRBJ2-7, with 10 bases identical to TRBD1. Per the germline V gene, CDR1 is MNHEY and CDR2 is SVGAGI. The CDR3 has 14 amino acids. V lost 8 bases, J lost 7 bases, and 11 bases stayed unmatched.

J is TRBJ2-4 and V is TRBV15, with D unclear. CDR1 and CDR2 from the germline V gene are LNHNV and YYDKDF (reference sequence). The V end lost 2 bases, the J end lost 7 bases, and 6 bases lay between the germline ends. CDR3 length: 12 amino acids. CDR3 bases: TGTGCCACCAGCAGACCACGGAACATTCAGTACTTC. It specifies CATSRPRNIQYF.

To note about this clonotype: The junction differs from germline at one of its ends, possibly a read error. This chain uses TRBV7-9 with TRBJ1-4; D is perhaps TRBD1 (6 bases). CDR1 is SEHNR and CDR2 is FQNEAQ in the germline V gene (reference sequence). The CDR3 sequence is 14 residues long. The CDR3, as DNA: TGTGCCAGCAGCGTAGCAGGGGCGAATGGAAAACTGTTTTTT. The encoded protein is CASSVAGANGKLFF.

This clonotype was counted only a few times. The CDR3 bases are TGCAGCGTCCCCGGAGAGGGACAGAGTGTTCCTTTCTTT. Protein: CSVPGEGQSVPFF. The chain couples TRBV29-1 to TRBJ1-1; the match to TRBD1 covers 7 bases. The CDR3 length is 13 residues. The germline V gene has CDR1 SQVTM and CDR2 ANQGSEA. V dropped 6 bases and J dropped 12; count of bases not matched to a gene: 16.

DNA for the CDR3: TGCAGCGTTGAAGAGGAAGGGGTTTTAAATGGCTACACCTTC. This encodes CSVEEEGVLNGYTF. The V and J genes are TRBV29-1 and TRBJ1-2, with D perhaps TRBD1 (5 bases). V gave up 0 bases and J gave up 6 bases, with 14 bases separating them. From germline, CDR1 is SQVTM and CDR2 ANQGSEA. This CDR3 has 14 amino acids.

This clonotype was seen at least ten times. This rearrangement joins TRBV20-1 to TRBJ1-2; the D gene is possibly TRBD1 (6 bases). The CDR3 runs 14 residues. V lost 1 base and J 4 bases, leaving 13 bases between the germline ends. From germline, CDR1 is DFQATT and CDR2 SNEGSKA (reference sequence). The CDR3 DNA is TGCAGTGCTAGAGTATGGGGGCAGTCCTATGGCTACACCTTC. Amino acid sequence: CSARVWGQSYGYTF.

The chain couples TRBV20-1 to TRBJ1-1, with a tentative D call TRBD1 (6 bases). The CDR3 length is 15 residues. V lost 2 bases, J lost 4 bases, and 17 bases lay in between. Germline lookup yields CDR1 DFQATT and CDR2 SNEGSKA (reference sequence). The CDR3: CSARRGGSLVTEAFF. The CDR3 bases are TGCAGTGCTAGAAGGGGGGGGAGCTTGGTCACTGAAGCTTTCTTT.

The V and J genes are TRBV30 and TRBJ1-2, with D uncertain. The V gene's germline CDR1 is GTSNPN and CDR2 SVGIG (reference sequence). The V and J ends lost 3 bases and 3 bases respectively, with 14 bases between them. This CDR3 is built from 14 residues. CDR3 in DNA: TGTGCCTGGAGGGCGGGGAAAAGGGACTATGGCTACACCTTC. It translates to CAWRAGKRDYGYTF.

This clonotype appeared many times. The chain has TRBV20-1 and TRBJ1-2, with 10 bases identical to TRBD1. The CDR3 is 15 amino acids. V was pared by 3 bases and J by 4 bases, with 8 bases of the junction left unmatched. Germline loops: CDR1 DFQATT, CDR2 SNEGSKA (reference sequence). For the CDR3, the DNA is TGCAGTGCTAGTCCGGGACAGGGGATTTCCTATGGCTACACCTTC. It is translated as CSASPGQGISYGYTF.

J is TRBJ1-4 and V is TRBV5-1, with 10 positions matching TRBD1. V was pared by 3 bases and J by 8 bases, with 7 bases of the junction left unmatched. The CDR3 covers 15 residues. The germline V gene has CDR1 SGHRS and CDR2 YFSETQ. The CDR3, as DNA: TGCGCCAGCAGCTCTGGGACAGGGGAGGAGGAAAAACTGTTTTTT. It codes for CASSSGTGEEEKLFF.

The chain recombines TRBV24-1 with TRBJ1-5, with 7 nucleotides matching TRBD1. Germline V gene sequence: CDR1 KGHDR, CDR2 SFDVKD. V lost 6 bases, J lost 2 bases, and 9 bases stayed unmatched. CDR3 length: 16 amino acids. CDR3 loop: CATSQTRQGGNQPQHF. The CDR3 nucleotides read TGTGCCACCAGTCAAACCCGACAGGGCGGCAATCAGCCCCAGCATTTT.

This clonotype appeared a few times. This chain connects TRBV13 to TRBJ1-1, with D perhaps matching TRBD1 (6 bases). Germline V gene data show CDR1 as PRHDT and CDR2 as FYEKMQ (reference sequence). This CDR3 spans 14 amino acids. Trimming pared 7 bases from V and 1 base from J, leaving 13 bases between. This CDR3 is CASTMKGGNTEAFF. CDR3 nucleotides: TGTGCCAGCACCATGAAGGGGGGGAACACTGAAGCTTTCTTT.

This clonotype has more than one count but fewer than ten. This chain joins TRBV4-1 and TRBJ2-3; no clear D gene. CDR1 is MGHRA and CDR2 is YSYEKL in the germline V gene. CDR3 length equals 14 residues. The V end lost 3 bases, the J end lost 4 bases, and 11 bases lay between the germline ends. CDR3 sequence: CASSQLERADTQYF. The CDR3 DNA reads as TGCGCCAGCAGCCAGCTAGAACGGGCAGATACGCAGTATTTT.

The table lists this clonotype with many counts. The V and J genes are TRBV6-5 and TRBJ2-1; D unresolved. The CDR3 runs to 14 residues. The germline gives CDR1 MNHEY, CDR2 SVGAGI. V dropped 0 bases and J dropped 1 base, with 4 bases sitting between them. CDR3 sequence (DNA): TGTGCCAGCAGTTACTCGGTTTCCTACAATGAGCAGTTCTTC. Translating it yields CASSYSVSYNEQFF.